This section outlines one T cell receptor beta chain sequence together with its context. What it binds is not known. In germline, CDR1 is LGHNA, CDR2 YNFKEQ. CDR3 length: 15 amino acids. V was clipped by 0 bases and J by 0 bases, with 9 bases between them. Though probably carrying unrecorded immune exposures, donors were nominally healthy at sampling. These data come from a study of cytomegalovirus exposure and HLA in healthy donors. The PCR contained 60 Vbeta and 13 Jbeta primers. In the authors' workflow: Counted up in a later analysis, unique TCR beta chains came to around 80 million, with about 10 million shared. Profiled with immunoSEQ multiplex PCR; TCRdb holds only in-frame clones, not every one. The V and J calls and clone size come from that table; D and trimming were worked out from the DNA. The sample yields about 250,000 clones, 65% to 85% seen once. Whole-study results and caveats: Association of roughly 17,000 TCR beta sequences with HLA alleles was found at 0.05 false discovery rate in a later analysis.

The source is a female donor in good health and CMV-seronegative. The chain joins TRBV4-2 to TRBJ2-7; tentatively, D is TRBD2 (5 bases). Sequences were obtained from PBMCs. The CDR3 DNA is TGTGCCAGCAGCCAAGACGCGGGCAGCTCCTACGAGCAGTACTTC. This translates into CASSQDAGSSYEQYF.